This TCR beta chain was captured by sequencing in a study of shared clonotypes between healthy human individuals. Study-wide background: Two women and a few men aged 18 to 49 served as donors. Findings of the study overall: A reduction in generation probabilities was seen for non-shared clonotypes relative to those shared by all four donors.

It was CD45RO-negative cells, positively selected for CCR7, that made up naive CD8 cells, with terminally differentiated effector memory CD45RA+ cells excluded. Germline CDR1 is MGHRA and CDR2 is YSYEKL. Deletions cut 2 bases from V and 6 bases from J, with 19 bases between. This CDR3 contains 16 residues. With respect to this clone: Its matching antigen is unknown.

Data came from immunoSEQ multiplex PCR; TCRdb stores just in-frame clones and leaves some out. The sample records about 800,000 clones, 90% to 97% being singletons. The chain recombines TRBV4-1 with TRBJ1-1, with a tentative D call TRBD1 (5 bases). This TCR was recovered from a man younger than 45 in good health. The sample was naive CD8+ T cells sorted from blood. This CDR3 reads CASSQPIGDLGPEAFF. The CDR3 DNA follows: TGCGCCAGCAGCCAACCGATCGGGGACTTAGGCCCTGAAGCTTTCTTT.